Listed here are 25 T cell receptor beta chains from one sample, sequenced in a study of regulatory T cells in long-lasting Graves disease. In building TCR beta libraries, iRepertoire HTBI primers were used together with Arm-PCR of CDR3 regions. TCRdb redid the calling of the multiplex PCR reads with MiXCR, one entry per CDR3 protein. Among roughly 420,000 distinct CDR3 sequences listed, around 15% were seen once. Time point defined: newly diagnosed GD, antithyroid drugs for less than 3 months. Making the TCR library involved RNA that had been extracted from PBMCs. These same records also appear under a second study, on T cells in Graves' hyperthyroidism and ophthalmopathy.

The input for sequencing was peripheral blood mononuclear cells (PBMCs), taken at new diagnosis, from a patient treated with antithyroid drugs. The receptors come from a woman aged 25 to 45 with Graves disease.

This clonotype was detected once. The chain combines TRBV28 with TRBJ2-1; 15 positions match TRBD2. Losses at the gene ends were 10 bases for V and 8 bases for J; bases not matched to a gene: 9. From germline, CDR1 is MDHEN and CDR2 SYDVKM. This CDR3 region has 15 residues. The CDR3 sequence is CATLGLAGGRDEQFF. CDR3 DNA sequence: TGTGCCACCCTAGGACTAGCGGGAGGGCGCGATGAGCAGTTCTTC.

This clonotype appeared a few times. The genes are TRBV7-9 and TRBJ2-5, with TRBD2 identical over 9 bases. There are 15 residues in the CDR3. Germline CDR1 is SEHNR and CDR2 is FQNEAQ (reference sequence). The trim removed 3 bases at V and 3 bases at J, leaving 5 bases unmatched. DNA for the CDR3: TGTGCCAGCAGCTTCGGGACTAGCATAGAAGAGACCCAGTACTTC. Its protein is CASSFGTSIEETQYF.

This clonotype has just one count. V is TRBV24-1 and J is TRBJ1-4; TRBD1 agrees at 8 bases. This CDR3 contains 18 residues. Germline values: CDR1 KGHDR, CDR2 SFDVKD. With 4 bases clipped from V and 3 bases from J, the junction kept 12 bases outside the gene matches. CDR3 amino acids: CATSDPGQAVAPNEKLFF. CDR3 DNA sequence: TGTGCCACCAGTGACCCGGGACAGGCGGTAGCGCCTAATGAAAAACTGTTTTTT.

This chain links TRBV28 with TRBJ1-5; D gene unclear. The V gene's germline CDR1 is MDHEN and CDR2 SYDVKM. The CDR3 covers 13 residues. V was shortened by 5 bases and J by 5 bases, with 10 bases between the two germline ends. The CDR3 region is CASSRTIDQPQHF. The DNA for the CDR3 is TGTGCCAGCAGTAGGACCATTGATCAGCCCCAGCATTTT.

This clonotype was counted ten times or more. The chain uses TRBV2 and TRBJ2-1; D remains ambiguous. The germline CDR1 and CDR2 sequences are SNHLY and FYNNEI. Trimming took off 1 base at V and 7 bases at J, with 8 bases between the two ends. The CDR3 contains 13 residues. The DNA for the CDR3 is TGTGCCAGCAGTGAAGAACGTCGGAATGAGCAGTTCTTC. This codes for CASSEERRNEQFF. Full variable domain (outside the CDR3, taken from reference TRBV2 and TRBJ2-1): EPEVTQTPSHQVTQMGQEVILRCVPISNHLYFYWYRQILGQKVEFLVSFYNNEISEKSEIFDDQFSVERPDGSNFTLKIRSTKLEDSAMYFCASSEERRNEQFFGPGTRLTVL.

CDR3 nucleotides: TGTGCCAGTAGTATAGGAGTAGGGGGCTATGAGCAGTTCTTC. Encoded protein: CASSIGVGGYEQFF. The gene calls are TRBV19 and TRBJ2-1; TRBD1 matches 7 bases. The CDR3 loop spans 14 amino acids. Germline CDR1 reads LNHDA; CDR2 reads SQIVND (reference sequence). Losses at the gene ends were 1 base for V and 8 bases for J; bases not matched to a gene: 5.

This chain links TRBV28 with TRBJ1-1; a weak D match, TRBD1 (5 bases). Trimming stripped 6 bases from V and 3 bases from J, with 23 bases between. The length of the CDR3 is 17 residues. Germline CDR1 and CDR2: MDHEN and SYDVKM. CDR3 amino acids: CASSLKGGGETDTEAFF. The CDR3 DNA reads TGTGCCAGCAGCTTGAAGGGAGGAGGGGAGACGGACACTGAAGCTTTCTTT. Drawing the rest from reference TRBV28 and TRBJ1-1, the complete variable domain is DVKVTQSSRYLVKRTGEKVFLECVQDMDHENMFWYRQDPGLGLRLIYFSYDVKMKEKGDIPEGYSVSREKKERFSLILESASTNQTSMYLCASSLKGGGETDTEAFFGQGTRLTVV.

The chain joins TRBV5-1 to TRBJ1-1; D remains unclear. Germline-derived CDR1 and CDR2 are SGHRS and YFSETQ. The CDR3 has 17 amino acids. The ends were cut back, 1 base at V and 0 bases at J, with 16 bases in the middle. CDR3 amino acids: CASSLLFRANMNTEAFF. The CDR3 region has the DNA TGCGCCAGCAGCTTGCTTTTTCGGGCCAATATGAACACTGAAGCTTTCTTT.

There are a few counts of this clonotype. V and J are TRBV20-1 and TRBJ2-7; 8 positions agree with TRBD2. Trimming took 2 bases from V and 2 from J; bases not matched to a gene: 5. Germline CDR1 is DFQATT and CDR2 is SNEGSKA (reference sequence). The CDR3 runs to 14 residues. The CDR3 DNA follows: TGCAGTGCTAGACGAGCGGGGGTTACCTACGAGCAGTACTTC. Amino acid sequence: CSARRAGVTYEQYF.

This clonotype was counted at least ten times. This chain joins TRBV15 and TRBJ1-1; D is unresolved. The CDR3 consists of 13 residues. With 1 base removed from V and 4 bases from J, the gap between germline ends came to 7 bases. In germline, CDR1 is LNHNV, CDR2 YYDKDF (reference sequence). The CDR3 spells CATSRGPSTEAFF. Written as DNA, the CDR3 is TGTGCCACCAGCAGAGGACCTAGCACTGAAGCTTTCTTT.

This clonotype was counted at least ten times. V is TRBV6-2 or TRBV6-3 and J is TRBJ1-1; D uncertain. Trimming removed 6 bases from V and 6 bases from J, with 5 bases in between. Germline lookup yields CDR1 MNHEY and CDR2 SVGEGT. The CDR3 is 10 amino acids. The CDR3: CASSRSEAFF. In DNA, the CDR3 is TGTGCCAGCAGCCGGTCTGAAGCTTTCTTT.

This clonotype was recorded many times. This CDR3 is CATGGKLTNTGELFF. CDR3 coding DNA: TGTGCCACCGGTGGGAAGCTTACGAACACCGGGGAGCTGTTTTTT. The rearrangement links TRBV12-3 or TRBV12-4 to TRBJ2-2; D call uncertain. Trimming took 10 bases from V and 0 from J, leaving 15 bases between them. The CDR3 totals 15 residues.

CDR3 in amino acids: CASSYSLPGRGQYF. In DNA form, the CDR3 reads TGTGCCAGCAGTTACTCGTTGCCGGGAAGGGGTCAGTATTTT. The J gene is TRBJ2-3, the V gene TRBV6-2 or TRBV6-3; D may correspond to TRBD1 or TRBD2 (5 bases each). CDR1 is MNHEY, CDR2 SVGEGT, per germline. CDR3 length: 14 amino acids. The V end lost 0 bases, the J end lost 12 bases, and 16 bases lay between the germline ends.

This rearrangement joins TRBV7-9 to TRBJ2-7; D gene unclear. V was shortened by 0 bases and J by 9 bases, with 21 bases between the two germline ends. The CDR3 loop spans 16 amino acids. The germline CDR1 and CDR2 sequences are SEHNR and FQNEAQ (reference sequence). CDR3 DNA: TGTGCCAGCAGCTTAGCAGAGACATCCAGAATAATCGGGCAGTACTTC. Translated, it gives CASSLAETSRIIGQYF.

This clonotype showed up many times. The J gene is TRBJ2-2, the V gene TRBV28; TRBD1 might be the D (5 bases). Trimming shortened V by 6 bases and J by 3 bases, and 11 bases separated the two germline ends. The germline V gene has CDR1 MDHEN and CDR2 SYDVKM. The CDR3 has 14 amino acids. The CDR3 sequence: CASRRQGDTGELFF. The CDR3 DNA reads TGTGCCAGCAGGCGACAAGGGGACACCGGGGAGCTGTTTTTT.

This clonotype was detected ten times or more. The rearrangement links TRBV7-2 to TRBJ2-1; the match to TRBD2 covers 11 bases. V gave up 5 bases and J gave up 4 bases; unmatched junction bases: 4. CDR1 is SGHTA and CDR2 is FQGNSA in the germline V gene. The CDR3 is 15 residues long. The CDR3 DNA follows: TGTGCCAGCAGCCAGTGGACTAGCGGGTACAATGAGCAGTTCTTC. Translation: CASSQWTSGYNEQFF.

Ten or more counts support this clonotype. The CDR3: CASSSRLDLFTDTQYF. The CDR3 DNA follows: TGTGCCAGCAGTTCCCGACTAGACCTTTTCACAGATACGCAGTATTTT. V is TRBV27 and J is TRBJ2-3; the D gene is possibly TRBD2 (6 bases). This CDR3 is built from 16 residues. In germline, CDR1 is MNHEY, CDR2 SMNVEV (reference sequence). Trimming removed 4 bases from V and 2 bases from J, with 16 bases in between.

The chain employs TRBV2 and TRBJ2-1, with 13 bases matching TRBD2. In germline, CDR1 is SNHLY, CDR2 FYNNEI. CDR3 length equals 17 residues. The V segment lost 3 bases and the J segment 5 bases; nucleotides outside the gene matches: 7. CDR3 bases: TGTGCCAGCAGTGACAAACTAGCGGGAGGGTTACACAATGAGCAGTTCTTC. The encoded protein is CASSDKLAGGLHNEQFF.

This clonotype turned up a few times. J is TRBJ1-2 and V is TRBV18; no definite D call. The CDR3 spans 15 residues. Trimming pared 3 bases from V and 0 bases from J, leaving 11 bases between. Per the germline V gene, CDR1 is KGHSH and CDR2 is LQKENI. CDR3 nucleotides: TGTGCCAGCTCACCGGTGAGACGACCTAACTATGGCTACACCTTC. Translating gives CASSPVRRPNYGYTF.

V and J are TRBV10-3 and TRBJ2-1, with D possibly matching TRBD2 (6 bases). CDR1 and CDR2 (germline): ENHRY, SYGVKD. The CDR3 runs 18 residues. Between the trimmed V and J ends, which lost 0 bases and 9 bases, there was a span of 24 bases. CDR3 sequence reads: CAISESGGGRGGIGEQFF. The CDR3 bases are TGTGCCATCAGTGAGTCGGGAGGAGGACGGGGCGGTATTGGTGAGCAGTTCTTC.

The chain is built from TRBV2 and TRBJ2-1; perhaps TRBD2 as D (5 bases). V was clipped by 8 bases and J by 4 bases, with 12 bases between them. This CDR3 spans 13 amino acids. The germline V gene has CDR1 SNHLY and CDR2 FYNNEI. CDR3 coding DNA: TGTGCCAGCGGAGCGGAATTATACAATGAGCAGTTCTTC. It is translated as CASGAELYNEQFF. Looking up the rest from reference TRBV2 and TRBJ2-1 gives the full variable domain: EPEVTQTPSHQVTQMGQEVILRCVPISNHLYFYWYRQILGQKVEFLVSFYNNEISEKSEIFDDQFSVERPDGSNFTLKIRSTKLEDSAMYFCASGAELYNEQFFGPGTRLTVL.

CDR3 nucleotide sequence: TGTGCCAGCGCACGGGGGCGCGACAATCAGCCCCAGCATTTT. This sequence encodes CASARGRDNQPQHF. The gene calls are TRBV27 and TRBJ1-5, with a weak D call TRBD1 (6 bases). Trimming removed 8 bases from V and 3 bases from J, with 14 bases in between. The CDR3 is 14 amino acids. Germline CDR1 MNHEY, CDR2 SMNVEV (reference sequence).

This sequence joins TRBV7-2 and TRBJ2-5, with 7 bases aligning to TRBD2. In germline, CDR1 is SGHTA, CDR2 FQGNSA. With V trimmed by 1 base and J by 4 bases, 12 bases remained unmatched. The CDR3 extends over 17 amino acids. As DNA, the CDR3 is TGTGCCAGCAGCTTAGGGGCCGGCGGGAGCGTCCCAGAGACCCAGTACTTC. It translates to CASSLGAGGSVPETQYF.

This clonotype was recorded many times. The V and J genes are TRBV11-2 and TRBJ2-7; D is undetermined. The V and J ends lost 3 bases and 3 bases respectively, with 6 bases between them. The germline V gene has CDR1 SGHAT and CDR2 FQNNGV. The CDR3 sequence is 12 residues long. This CDR3 is CASSFALYEQYF. CDR3 bases: TGTGCCAGCAGCTTTGCCCTCTACGAGCAGTACTTC. Complete variable domain (other parts from reference TRBV11-2 and TRBJ2-7): EAGVAQSPRYKIIEKRQSVAFWCNPISGHATLYWYQQILGQGPKLLIQFQNNGVVDDSQLPKDRFSAERLKGVDSTLKIQPAKLEDSAVYLCASSFALYEQYFGPGTRLTVT.

In the case of this clonotype: A much larger clone differs by one base, so this may be a read error. The rearrangement links TRBV6-2 or TRBV6-3 to TRBJ1-2; D gene uncertain. Germline CDR1 is MNHEY and CDR2 is SVGEGT. This CDR3 comprises 15 residues. CDR3 loop: CANSFSLTVNYGYTF. CDR3 nucleotides: TGTGCCAACAGTTTCTCCCTGACGGTGAACTATGGCTACACCTTC.